This TCR beta chain was captured by sequencing in a study of blood T cell repertoires in COVID-19 (dated by TCRdb to 2019 to 2021). For context, the study as a whole: The collaborator samples originated in the United States, Italy and Spain and spanned the acute and convalescent phases of COVID-19. The repertoires were released in a freely available public database intended as a resource for research on the immune response to SARS-CoV-2. Where available, HLA class I and class II types were obtained from metadata supplied by the sample provider rather than from assay-based typing. Nearly every sample came with metadata listing a de-identified subject ID, COVID-19 status, age in years and sex. The prospective study material was composed of cDNA or gDNA derived from T cells, B-cell-depleted T cells, or PBMCs. The dataset comprised deeply sampled blood TCRbeta repertoires from subjects exposed to, actively infected with, or recovered from COVID-19. The samples were drawn from two sources: the first 160 participants of the ongoing ImmuneRACE study, and fewer than 1,500 subjects contributed by 6 global collaborators. Results and caveats for the whole study, not just this receptor: The amount of clinical and demographic metadata varied by source and participant and was provided uncurated.

TCRbeta CDR3 regions were amplified from genomic DNA by means of the immunoSEQ Assay, a bias-controlled multiplex PCR. On the authors' methods: Nucleated cell counts per sample were estimated from amplification of reference gene primers within the assay. Sequence reads were collapsed and filtered to measure the absolute abundance of every unique TCRbeta CDR3 rearrangement. Productive Simpson clonality was computed per sample as the square root of Simpson's diversity index over productive rearrangements. TCRdb stores this immuneACCESS table with in-frame sequences only. Part of the clones is absent; in the studies checked, under half of the shortfall reflects unresolved V genes, and no reason is known for the rest. Clonal size and the V and J genes are those of that table, whereas D and trimming came from the DNA. The table for this sample lists 180,000 or so clones; 84% of them were counted only once. Roughly 15% of the sample is in the top ten clones.

Participants in the prospective study were aged roughly 18 to 100 years, lived in about two dozen United States geographic areas, and enrolled through a virtual design. Cohort assignment in the prospective study relied on participant-reported clinical history from a screening survey and a study questionnaire. Recovered participants in ImmuneRACE Cohort 3 were defined by two consecutive negative NP/OP PCR tests, clearance by a healthcare professional, or resolution of symptoms. In the prospective study, mobile phlebotomists collected whole blood, serum and a nasopharyngeal or oropharyngeal swab from each participant. Participants in the prospective study had the option to provide additional blood draws and questionnaires over a 2-month period. Blood samples from the prospective study were shipped frozen or at room temperature prior to DNA extraction. As concerns this clone: Its antigen specificity is not known. Nothing much larger sits one base from this clone, and base qualities are not available.

V and J are trimmed by 2 bases and 8 bases, and the gene matches miss 5 bases of the junction. The CDR3 contains 13 residues, cysteine and phenylalanine counted. The entry retains the CDR3 DNA only, 39 bases that are in frame from base 1. CDR1 and CDR2 were assigned from the germline V gene as SGHAT and FQNNGV. The TCR originated in a man aged 50-60 years who had recovered from COVID-19. The sample comprised PBMCs or T cells enriched from blood (not recorded which). The rearranged segments are TRBV11-2 and TRBJ1-2; TRBD1 aligns with 7 central bases. The sequenced DNA is TGTGCCAGCAGCTTAAACAAAGGGGGCGGCTACACCTTC. It encodes CASSLNKGGGYTF.